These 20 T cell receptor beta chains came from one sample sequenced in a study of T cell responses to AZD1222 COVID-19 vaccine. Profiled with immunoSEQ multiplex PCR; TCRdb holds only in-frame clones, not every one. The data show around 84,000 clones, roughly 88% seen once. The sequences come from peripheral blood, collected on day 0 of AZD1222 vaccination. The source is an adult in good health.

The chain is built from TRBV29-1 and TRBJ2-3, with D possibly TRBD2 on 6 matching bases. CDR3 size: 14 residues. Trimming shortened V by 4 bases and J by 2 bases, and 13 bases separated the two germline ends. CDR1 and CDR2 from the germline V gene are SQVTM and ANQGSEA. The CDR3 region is CSVVGGPNTDTQYF. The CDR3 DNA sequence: TGCAGCGTTGTGGGGGGACCCAACACAGATACGCAGTATTTT.

The CDR3 spells CASSQESRAGPNLNNEQFF. The CDR3 DNA is TGCGCCAGCAGCCAAGAAAGTCGAGCGGGACCAAACCTTAACAATGAGCAGTTCTTC. V is TRBV4-3 and J is TRBJ2-1; 7 positions match TRBD2. Per the germline V gene, CDR1 is LGHNA and CDR2 is YSLEER. The CDR3 sequence is 19 residues long. Trimming removed 0 bases from V and 5 bases from J; junction bases left unmatched: 16.

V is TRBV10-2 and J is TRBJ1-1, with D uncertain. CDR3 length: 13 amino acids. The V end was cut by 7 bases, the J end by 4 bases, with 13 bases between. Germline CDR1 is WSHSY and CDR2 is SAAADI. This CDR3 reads CASNPKEGTEAFF. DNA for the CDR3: TGCGCCAGCAATCCCAAAGAGGGCACTGAAGCTTTCTTT.

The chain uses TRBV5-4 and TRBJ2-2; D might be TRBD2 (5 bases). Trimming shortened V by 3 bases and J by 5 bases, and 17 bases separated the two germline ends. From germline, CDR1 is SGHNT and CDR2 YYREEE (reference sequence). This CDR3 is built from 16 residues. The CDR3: CASSSGESWETGELFF. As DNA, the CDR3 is TGTGCCAGCAGCTCCGGGGAATCCTGGGAAACCGGGGAGCTGTTTTTT. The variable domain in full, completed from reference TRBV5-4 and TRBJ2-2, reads ETGVTQSPTHLIKTRGQQVTLRCSSQSGHNTVSWYQQALGQGPQFIFQYYREEENGRGNFPPRFSGLQFPNYSSELNVNALELDDSALYLCASSSGESWETGELFFGEGSRLTVL.

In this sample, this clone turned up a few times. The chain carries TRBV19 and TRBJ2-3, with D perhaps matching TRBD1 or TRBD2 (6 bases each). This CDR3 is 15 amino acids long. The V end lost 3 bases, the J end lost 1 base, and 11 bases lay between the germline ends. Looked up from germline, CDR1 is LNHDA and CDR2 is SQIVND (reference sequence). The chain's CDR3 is CASSMGGRGTDTQYF. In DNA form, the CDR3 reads TGTGCCAGTAGTATGGGGGGCAGGGGCACAGATACGCAGTATTTT.

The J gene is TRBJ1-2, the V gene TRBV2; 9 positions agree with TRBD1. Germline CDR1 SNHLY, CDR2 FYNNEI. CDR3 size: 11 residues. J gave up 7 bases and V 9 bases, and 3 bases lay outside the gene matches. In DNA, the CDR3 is TGTGCCAGGGGACAGGGAGGTGGCTACACCTTC. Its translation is CARGQGGGYTF.

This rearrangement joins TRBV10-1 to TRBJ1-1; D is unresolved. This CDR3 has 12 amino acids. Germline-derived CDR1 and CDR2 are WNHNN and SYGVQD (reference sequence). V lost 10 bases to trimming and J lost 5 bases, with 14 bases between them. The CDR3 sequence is CATSAGGTEAFF. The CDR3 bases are TGCGCCACATCAGCCGGAGGGACTGAAGCTTTCTTT.

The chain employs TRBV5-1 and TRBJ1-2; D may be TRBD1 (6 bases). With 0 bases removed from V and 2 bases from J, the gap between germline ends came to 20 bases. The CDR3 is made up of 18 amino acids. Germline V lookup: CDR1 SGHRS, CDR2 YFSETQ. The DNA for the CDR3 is TGCGCCAGCAGCTTGGCGCCAAAAGCGGACAGCCGAAACTATGGCTACACCTTC. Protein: CASSLAPKADSRNYGYTF.

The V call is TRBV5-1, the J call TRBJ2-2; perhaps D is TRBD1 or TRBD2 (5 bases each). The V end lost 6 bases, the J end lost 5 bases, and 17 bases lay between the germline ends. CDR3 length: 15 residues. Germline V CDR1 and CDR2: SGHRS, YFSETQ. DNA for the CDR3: TGCGCCAGCAACGAGGGCAGGGTTAGAACCGGGGAGCTGTTTTTT. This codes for CASNEGRVRTGELFF. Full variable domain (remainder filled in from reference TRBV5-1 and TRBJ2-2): KAGVTQTPRYLIKTRGQQVTLSCSPISGHRSVSWYQQTPGQGLQFLFEYFSETQRNKGNFPGRFSGRQFSNSRSEMNVSTLELGDSALYLCASNEGRVRTGELFFGEGSRLTVL.

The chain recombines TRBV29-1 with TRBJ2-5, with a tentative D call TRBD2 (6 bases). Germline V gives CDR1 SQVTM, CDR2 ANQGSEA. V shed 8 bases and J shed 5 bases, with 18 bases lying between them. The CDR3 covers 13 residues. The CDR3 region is CSPLVGRGETQYF. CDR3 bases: TGCAGCCCTCTAGTCGGACGGGGGGAGACCCAGTACTTC.

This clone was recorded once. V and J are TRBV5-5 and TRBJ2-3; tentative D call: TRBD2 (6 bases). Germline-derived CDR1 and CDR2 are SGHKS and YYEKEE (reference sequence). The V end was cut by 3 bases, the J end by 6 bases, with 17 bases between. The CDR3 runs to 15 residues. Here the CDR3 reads CASSYGGRIGDTQYF. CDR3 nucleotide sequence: TGTGCCAGCAGCTATGGAGGGAGGATTGGGGATACGCAGTATTTT.

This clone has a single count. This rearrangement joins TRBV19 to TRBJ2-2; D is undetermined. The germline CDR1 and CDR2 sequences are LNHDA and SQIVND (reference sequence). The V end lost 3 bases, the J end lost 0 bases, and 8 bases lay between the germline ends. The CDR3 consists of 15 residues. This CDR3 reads CASSILPANTGELFF. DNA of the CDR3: TGTGCCAGTAGTATCCTACCTGCGAACACCGGGGAGCTGTTTTTT.

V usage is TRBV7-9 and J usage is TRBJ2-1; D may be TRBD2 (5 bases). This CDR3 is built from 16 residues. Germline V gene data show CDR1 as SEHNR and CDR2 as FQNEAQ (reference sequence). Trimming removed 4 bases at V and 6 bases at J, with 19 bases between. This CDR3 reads CASSSHLARVGNEQFF. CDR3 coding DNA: TGTGCCAGCAGCTCGCACCTAGCTCGTGTGGGCAATGAGCAGTTCTTC.

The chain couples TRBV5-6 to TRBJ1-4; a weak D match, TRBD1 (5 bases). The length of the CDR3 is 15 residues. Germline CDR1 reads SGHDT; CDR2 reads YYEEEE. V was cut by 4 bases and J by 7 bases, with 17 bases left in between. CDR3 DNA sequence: TGTGCCAGCAGCCCCACAGGTGGTTTCGGTGAAAAACTGTTTTTT. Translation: CASSPTGGFGEKLFF.

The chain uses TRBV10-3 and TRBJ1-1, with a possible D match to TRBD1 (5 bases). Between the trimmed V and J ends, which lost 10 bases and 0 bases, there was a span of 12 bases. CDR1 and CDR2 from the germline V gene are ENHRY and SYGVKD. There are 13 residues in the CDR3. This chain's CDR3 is CANGADMNTEAFF. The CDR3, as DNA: TGTGCCAATGGGGCAGATATGAACACTGAAGCTTTCTTT.

The chain's CDR3 is CAWSVGASGRTYEQYF. In DNA form, the CDR3 reads TGTGCCTGGAGTGTAGGGGCTAGCGGGAGGACCTACGAGCAGTACTTC. This sequence joins TRBV30 and TRBJ2-7; TRBD2 aligns across 11 bases. J gave up 2 bases and V 0 bases, and 6 bases lay outside the gene matches. This CDR3 comprises 16 residues. CDR1 and CDR2 (germline): GTSNPN, SVGIG (reference sequence).

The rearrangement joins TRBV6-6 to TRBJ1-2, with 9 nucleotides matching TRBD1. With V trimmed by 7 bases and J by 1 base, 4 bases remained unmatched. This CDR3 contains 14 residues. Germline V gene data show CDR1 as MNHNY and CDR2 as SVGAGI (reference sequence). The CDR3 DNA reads TGTGCCAGCAAGGGACAGGGTCTTAACTATGGCTACACCTTC. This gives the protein CASKGQGLNYGYTF.

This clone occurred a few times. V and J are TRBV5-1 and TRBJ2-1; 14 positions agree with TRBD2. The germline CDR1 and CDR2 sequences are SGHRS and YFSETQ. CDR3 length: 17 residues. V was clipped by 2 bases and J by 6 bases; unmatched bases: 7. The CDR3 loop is CASSFLTSGRAVNEQFF. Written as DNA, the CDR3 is TGCGCCAGCAGCTTCTTGACTAGCGGGAGGGCCGTCAATGAGCAGTTCTTC.

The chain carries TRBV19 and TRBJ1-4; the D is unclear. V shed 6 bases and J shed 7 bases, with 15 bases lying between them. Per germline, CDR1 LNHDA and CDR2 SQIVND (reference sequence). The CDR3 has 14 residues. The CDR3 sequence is CASRTPARGEKLFF. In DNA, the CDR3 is TGTGCCAGTAGAACACCGGCGCGTGGTGAAAAACTGTTTTTT. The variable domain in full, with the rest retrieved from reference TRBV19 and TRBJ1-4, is DGGITQSPKYLFRKEGQNVTLSCEQNLNHDAMYWYRQDPGQGLRLIYYSQIVNDFQKGDIAEGYSVSREKKESFPLTVTSAQKNPTAFYLCASRTPARGEKLFFGSGTQLSVL.

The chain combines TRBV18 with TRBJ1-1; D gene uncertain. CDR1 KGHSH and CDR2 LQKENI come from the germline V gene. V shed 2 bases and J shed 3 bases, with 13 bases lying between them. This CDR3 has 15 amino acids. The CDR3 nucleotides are TGTGCCAGCTCACCAGTCGGGGTTCTAGACACTGAAGCTTTCTTT. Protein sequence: CASSPVGVLDTEAFF. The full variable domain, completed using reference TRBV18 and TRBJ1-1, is NAGVMQNPRHLVRRRGQEARLRCSPMKGHSHVYWYRQLPEEGLKFMVYLQKENIIDESGMPKERFSAEFPKEGPSILRIQQVVRGDSAAYFCASSPVGVLDTEAFFGQGTRLTVV.